This T cell receptor (beta chain) was obtained from a study of CD8 T cells in ankylosing spondylitis. Study-wide results and caveats: A CD8+ phenotype characterized the disease-linked clones, which were relatively rare in peripheral blood.

TCRdb used MiXCR to reprocess the 5' RACE reads, holding one entry per CDR3 protein. The sample has some 92,000 distinct CDR3 sequences; 27% are singletons. This clonotype appeared a single time. Antigen specificity is unknown. The CDR3 extends over 12 amino acids. The V end was cut by 3 bases, the J end by 4 bases, with 3 bases between. The V gene's germline CDR1 is LGHDT and CDR2 YNNKEL (reference sequence). The specimen was blood, either unsorted or a sorted T cell fraction (not recorded which). V is TRBV3-1 and J is TRBJ2-2; no firm D call. This sequence originates from a male donor with ankylosing spondylitis or in good health (not recorded which). The CDR3, as DNA: TGTGCCAGCAGCCAGAGCACCGGGGAGCTGTTTTTT. It is translated as CASSQSTGELFF.